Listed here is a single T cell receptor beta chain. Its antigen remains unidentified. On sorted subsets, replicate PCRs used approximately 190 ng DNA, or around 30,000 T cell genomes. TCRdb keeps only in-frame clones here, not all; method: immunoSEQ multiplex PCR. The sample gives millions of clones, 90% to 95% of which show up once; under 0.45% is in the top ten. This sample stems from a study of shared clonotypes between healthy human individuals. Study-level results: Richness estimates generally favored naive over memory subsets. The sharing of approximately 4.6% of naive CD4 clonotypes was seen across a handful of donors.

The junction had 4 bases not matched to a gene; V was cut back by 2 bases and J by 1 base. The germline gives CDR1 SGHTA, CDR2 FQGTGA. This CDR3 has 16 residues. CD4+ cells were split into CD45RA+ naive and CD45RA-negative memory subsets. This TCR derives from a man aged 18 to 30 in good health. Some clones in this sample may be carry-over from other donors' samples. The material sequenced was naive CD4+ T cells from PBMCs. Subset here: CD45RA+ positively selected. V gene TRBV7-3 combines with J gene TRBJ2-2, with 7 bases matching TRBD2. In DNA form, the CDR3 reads TGTGCCAGCAGCTTATTTGGACTAGTGAACACCGGGGAGCTGTTTTTT. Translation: CASSLFGLVNTGELFF.